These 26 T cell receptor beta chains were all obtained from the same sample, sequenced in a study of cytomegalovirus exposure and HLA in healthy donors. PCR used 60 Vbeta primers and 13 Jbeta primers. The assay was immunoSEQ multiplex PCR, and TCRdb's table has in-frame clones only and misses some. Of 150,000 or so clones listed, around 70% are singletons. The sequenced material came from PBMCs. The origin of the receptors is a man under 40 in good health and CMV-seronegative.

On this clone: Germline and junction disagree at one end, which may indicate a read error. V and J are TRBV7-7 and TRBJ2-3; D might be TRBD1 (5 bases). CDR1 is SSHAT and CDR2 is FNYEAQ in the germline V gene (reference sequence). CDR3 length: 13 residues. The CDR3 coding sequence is TGTGCTAGCAGCTTGGGGCGCCTAGATACGCAGTATTTT. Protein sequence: CASSLGRLDTQYF.

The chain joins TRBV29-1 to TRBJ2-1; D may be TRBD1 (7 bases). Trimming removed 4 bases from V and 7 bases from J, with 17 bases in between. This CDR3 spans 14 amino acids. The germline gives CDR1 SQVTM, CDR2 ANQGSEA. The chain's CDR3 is CSVARGTRQNEQFF. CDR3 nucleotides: TGCAGCGTTGCCAGGGGGACTCGTCAAAATGAGCAGTTCTTC.

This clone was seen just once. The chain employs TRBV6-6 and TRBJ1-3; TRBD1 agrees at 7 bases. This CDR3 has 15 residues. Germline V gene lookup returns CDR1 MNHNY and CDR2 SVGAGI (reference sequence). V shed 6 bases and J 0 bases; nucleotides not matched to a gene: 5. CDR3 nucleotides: TGTGCCAGCAGAAGACAGGGCCTCTCTGGAAACACCATATATTTT. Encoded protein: CASRRQGLSGNTIYF.

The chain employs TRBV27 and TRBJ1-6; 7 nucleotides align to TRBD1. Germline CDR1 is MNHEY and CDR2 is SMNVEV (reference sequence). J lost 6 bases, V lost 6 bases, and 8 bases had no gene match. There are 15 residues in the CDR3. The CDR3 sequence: CASSLAGQINSPLHF. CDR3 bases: TGTGCCAGCAGCCTTGCGGGACAGATTAATTCACCCCTCCACTTT.

The CDR3 spells CASSYFTGSRETQYF. CDR3 nucleotide sequence: TGTGCCAGCAGTTACTTTACAGGGTCAAGAGAGACCCAGTACTTC. V and J are TRBV6-5 and TRBJ2-5; TRBD1 might be the D (6 bases). The CDR3 loop spans 15 amino acids. CDR1 MNHEY and CDR2 SVGAGI come from the germline V gene. V gave up 1 base and J gave up 4 bases, with 13 bases separating them.

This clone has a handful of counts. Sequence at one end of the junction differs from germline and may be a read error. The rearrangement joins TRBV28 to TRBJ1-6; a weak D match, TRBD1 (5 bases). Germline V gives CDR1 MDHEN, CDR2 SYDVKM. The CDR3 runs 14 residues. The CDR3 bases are TGTGCCAGCAGTGTCCACAGGTATAATTCACCCCTCAACTTT. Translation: CASSVHRYNSPLNF.

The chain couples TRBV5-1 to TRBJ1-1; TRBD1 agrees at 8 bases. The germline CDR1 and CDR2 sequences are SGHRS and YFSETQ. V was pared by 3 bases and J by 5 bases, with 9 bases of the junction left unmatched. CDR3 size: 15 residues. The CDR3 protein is CASSSRTGRDTEAFF. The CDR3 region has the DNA TGCGCCAGCAGCTCCCGGACAGGGAGGGATACTGAAGCTTTCTTT.

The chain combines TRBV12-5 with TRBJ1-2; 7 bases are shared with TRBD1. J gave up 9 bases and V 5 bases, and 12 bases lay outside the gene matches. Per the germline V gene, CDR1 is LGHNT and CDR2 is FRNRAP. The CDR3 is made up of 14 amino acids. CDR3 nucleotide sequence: TGTGCTAGTGGTACGACAGGGATCAGTGGAAGCTACACCTTC. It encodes CASGTTGISGSYTF. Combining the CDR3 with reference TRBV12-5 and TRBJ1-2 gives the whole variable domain DARVTQTPRHKVTEMGQEVTMRCQPILGHNTVFWYRQTMMQGLELLAYFRNRAPLDDSGMPKDRFSAEMPDATLATLKIQPSEPRDSAVYFCASGTTGISGSYTFGSGTRLTVV.

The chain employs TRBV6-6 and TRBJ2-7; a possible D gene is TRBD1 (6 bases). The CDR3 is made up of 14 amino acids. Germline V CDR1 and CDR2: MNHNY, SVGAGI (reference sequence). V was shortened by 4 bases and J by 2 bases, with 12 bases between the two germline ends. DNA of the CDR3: TGTGCCAGCAGTTCAACAGGGCGTCCCTACGAGCAGTACTTC. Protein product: CASSSTGRPYEQYF.

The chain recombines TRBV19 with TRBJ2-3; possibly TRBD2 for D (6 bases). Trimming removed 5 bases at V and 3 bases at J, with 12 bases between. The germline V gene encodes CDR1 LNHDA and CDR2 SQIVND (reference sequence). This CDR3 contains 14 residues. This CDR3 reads CASSPGRTTDTQYF. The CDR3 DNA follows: TGTGCCAGTAGTCCGGGGAGGACTACAGATACGCAGTATTTT.

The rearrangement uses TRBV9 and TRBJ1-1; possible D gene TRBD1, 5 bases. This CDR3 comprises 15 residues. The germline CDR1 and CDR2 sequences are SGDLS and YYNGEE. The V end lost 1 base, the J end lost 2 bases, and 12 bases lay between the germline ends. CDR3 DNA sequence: TGTGCCAGCAGCGTATGGGGGGACCCCAACACTGAAGCTTTCTTT. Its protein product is CASSVWGDPNTEAFF.

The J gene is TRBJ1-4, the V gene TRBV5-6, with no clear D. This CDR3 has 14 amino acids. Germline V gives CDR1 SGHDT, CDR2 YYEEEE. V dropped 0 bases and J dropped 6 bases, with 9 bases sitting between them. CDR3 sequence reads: CASSLVGQDEKLFF. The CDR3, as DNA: TGTGCCAGCAGCTTGGTGGGTCAGGATGAAAAACTGTTTTTT.

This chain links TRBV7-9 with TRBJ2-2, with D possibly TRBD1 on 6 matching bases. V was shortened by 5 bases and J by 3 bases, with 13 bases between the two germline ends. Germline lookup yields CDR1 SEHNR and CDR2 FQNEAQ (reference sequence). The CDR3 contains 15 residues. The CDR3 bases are TGTGCCAGCAGCAAATTTGCAGGGGACACCGGGGAGCTGTTTTTT. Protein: CASSKFAGDTGELFF.

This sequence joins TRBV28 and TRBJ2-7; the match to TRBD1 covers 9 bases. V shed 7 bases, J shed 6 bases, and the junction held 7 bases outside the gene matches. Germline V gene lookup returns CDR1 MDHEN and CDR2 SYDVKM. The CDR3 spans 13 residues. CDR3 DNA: TGTGCCAGCATCCGGGACAGGGTCAGCGAGCAGTACTTC. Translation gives CASIRDRVSEQYF.

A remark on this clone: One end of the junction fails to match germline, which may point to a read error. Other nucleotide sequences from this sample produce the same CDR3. The CDR3 sequence: CASRPGLGRTEAFF. Written as DNA, the CDR3 is TGTGCCAGCAGGCCAGGGTTGGGGAGGACTGAGGCTTTCTTT. The chain recombines TRBV6-1 with TRBJ1-1; a possible D gene is TRBD1 (5 bases). Germline loops: CDR1 MNHNS, CDR2 SASEGT. This CDR3 region has 14 residues.

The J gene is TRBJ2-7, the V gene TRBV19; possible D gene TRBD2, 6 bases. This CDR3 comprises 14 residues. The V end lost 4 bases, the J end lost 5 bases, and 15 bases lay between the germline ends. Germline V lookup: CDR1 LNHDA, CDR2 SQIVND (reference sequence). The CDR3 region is CASSTRGGINEQYF. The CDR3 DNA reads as TGTGCCAGTAGTACCCGAGGAGGGATTAACGAGCAGTACTTC.

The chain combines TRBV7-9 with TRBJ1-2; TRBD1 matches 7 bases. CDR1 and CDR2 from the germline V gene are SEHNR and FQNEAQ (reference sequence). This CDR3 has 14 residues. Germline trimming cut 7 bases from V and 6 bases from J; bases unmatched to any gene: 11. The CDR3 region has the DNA TGTGCCAGCACCAAAACACAGGGGATTAATGGCTACACCTTC. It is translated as CASTKTQGINGYTF.

CDR3 nucleotide sequence: TGTGCCATCACCCCCCGGACAGGGAGACAGAGAACGCAGTATTTT. Its protein product is CAITPRTGRQRTQYF. The chain joins TRBV10-3 to TRBJ2-3, with 8 bases identical to TRBD1. This CDR3 has 15 residues. CDR1 is ENHRY and CDR2 is SYGVKD in the germline V gene. Germline trimming cut 7 bases from V and 9 bases from J; bases unmatched to any gene: 15.

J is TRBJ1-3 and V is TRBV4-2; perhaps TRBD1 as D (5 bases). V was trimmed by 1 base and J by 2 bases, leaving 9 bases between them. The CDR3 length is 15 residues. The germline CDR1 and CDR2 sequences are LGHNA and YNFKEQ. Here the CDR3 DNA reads TGTGCCAGCAGCCAAGGTCCGGGGGCTGGAAACACCATATATTTT. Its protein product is CASSQGPGAGNTIYF.

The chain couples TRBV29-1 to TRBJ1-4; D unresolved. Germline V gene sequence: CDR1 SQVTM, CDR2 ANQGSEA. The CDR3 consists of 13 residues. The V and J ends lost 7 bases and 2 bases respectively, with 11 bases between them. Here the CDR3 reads CSAFLRTNEKLFF. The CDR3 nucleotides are TGCAGCGCATTCCTGCGGACTAATGAAAAACTGTTTTTT.

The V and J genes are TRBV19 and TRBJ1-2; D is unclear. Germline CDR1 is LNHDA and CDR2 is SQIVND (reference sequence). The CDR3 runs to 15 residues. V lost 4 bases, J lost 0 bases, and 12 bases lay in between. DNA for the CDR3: TGTGCCAGTAGTAAGGAGGGCCTTTCTAACTATGGCTACACCTTC. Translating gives CASSKEGLSNYGYTF.

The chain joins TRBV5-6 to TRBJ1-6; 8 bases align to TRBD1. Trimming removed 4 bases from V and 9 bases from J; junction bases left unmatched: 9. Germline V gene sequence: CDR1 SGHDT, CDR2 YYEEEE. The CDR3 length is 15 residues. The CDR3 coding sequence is TGTGCCAGCAGCCGGACAGGGCAATTGGGTTCACCCCTCCACTTT. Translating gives CASSRTGQLGSPLHF. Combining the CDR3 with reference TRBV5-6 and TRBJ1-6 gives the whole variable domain DAGVTQSPTHLIKTRGQQVTLRCSPKSGHDTVSWYQQALGQGPQFIFQYYEEEERQRGNFPDRFSGHQFPNYSSELNVNALLLGDSALYLCASSRTGQLGSPLHFGNGTRLTVT.

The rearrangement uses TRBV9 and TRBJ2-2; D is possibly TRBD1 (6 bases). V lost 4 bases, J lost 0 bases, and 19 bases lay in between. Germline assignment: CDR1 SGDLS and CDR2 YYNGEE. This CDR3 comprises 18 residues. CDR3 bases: TGTGCCAGCAGCCCAACCCTCCGGGCAGGGGCGAACACCGGGGAGCTGTTTTTT. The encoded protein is CASSPTLRAGANTGELFF.

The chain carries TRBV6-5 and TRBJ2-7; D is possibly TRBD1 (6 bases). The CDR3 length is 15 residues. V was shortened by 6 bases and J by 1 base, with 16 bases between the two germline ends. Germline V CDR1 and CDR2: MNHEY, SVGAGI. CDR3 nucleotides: TGTGCCAGCAGGCCTTTGGGGGCCAGGTCCTACGAGCAGTACTTC. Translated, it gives CASRPLGARSYEQYF.

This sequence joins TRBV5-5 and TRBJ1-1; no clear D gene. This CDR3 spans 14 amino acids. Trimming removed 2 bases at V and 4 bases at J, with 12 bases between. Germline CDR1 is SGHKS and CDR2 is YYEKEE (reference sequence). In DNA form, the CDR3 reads TGTGCCAGCAGCTTCTATCCCGGGTCCACTGAAGCTTTCTTT. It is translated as CASSFYPGSTEAFF.

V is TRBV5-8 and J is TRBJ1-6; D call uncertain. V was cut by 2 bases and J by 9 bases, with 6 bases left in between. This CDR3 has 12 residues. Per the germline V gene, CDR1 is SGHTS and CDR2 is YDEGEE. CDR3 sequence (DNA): TGTGCCAGCAGCTTAACGGGTTCACCCCTCCACTTT. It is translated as CASSLTGSPLHF.